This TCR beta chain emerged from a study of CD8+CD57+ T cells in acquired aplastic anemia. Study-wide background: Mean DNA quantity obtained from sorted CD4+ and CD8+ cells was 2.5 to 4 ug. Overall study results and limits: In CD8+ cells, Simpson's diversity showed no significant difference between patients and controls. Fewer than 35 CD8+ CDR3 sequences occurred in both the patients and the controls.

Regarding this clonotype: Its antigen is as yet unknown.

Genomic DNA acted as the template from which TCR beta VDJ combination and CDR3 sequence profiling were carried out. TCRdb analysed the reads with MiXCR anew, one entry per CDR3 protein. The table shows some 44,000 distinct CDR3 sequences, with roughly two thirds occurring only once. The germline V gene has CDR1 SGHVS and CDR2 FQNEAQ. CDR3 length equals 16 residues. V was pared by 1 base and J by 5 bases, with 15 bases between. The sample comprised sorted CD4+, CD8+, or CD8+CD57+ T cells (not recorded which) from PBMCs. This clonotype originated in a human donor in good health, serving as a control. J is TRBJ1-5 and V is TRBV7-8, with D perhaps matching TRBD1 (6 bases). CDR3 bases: TGTGCCAGCAGCTTAGGGCCGAGTACAGGGCATCAGCCCCAGCATTTT. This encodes CASSLGPSTGHQPQHF. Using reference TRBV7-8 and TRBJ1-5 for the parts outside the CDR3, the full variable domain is GAGVSQSPRYKVAKRGQDVALRCDPISGHVSLFWYQQALGQGPEFLTYFQNEAQLDKSGLPSDRFFAERPEGSVSTLKIQRTQQEDSAVYLCASSLGPSTGHQPQHFGDGTRLSIL.